Below are 27 T cell receptor beta chains sequenced from a single sample in a study of Tregs in tolerant kidney transplant recipients. TCRdb's table, derived via immunoSEQ multiplex PCR, lists solely in-frame clones and lacks some. The sample lists around 52,000 clones, 80% to 90% seen once, with less than 5.5% in the top ten. Sequencing input: CD4+ T cells from blood. The receptors here all came from a human donor in good health.

The chain combines TRBV5-5 with TRBJ2-7, with D uncertain. CDR3 size: 11 residues. V lost 2 bases to trimming and J lost 3 bases, with 3 bases between them. Germline lookup yields CDR1 SGHKS and CDR2 YYEKEE (reference sequence). The chain's CDR3 is CASSLNYEQYF. For the CDR3, the DNA is TGTGCCAGCAGCTTAAACTACGAGCAGTACTTC.

The rearrangement joins TRBV7-2 to TRBJ2-3; 10 nucleotides align to TRBD2. Germline V lookup: CDR1 SGHTA, CDR2 FQGNSA. The CDR3 runs to 14 residues. Trimming took 1 base from V and 10 from J; bases not matched to a gene: 5. CDR3 DNA sequence: TGTGCCAGCAGCTTAGAGGGACTAGCGCTCGCGCAGTATTTT. Translation: CASSLEGLALAQYF.

The gene calls are TRBV11-3 and TRBJ2-2, with D uncertain. Germline V CDR1 and CDR2: SGHNT, YENEEA. Trimming took off 7 bases at V and 8 bases at J, with 8 bases between the two ends. The CDR3 length is 11 residues. For the CDR3, the DNA is TGTGCCAGCACCGAGAGGGGGGAGCTGTTTTTT. It specifies CASTERGELFF.

This sequence joins TRBV4-3 and TRBJ2-1; 9 nucleotides match TRBD2. J gave up 4 bases and V 1 base, and 17 bases lay outside the gene matches. Germline V lookup: CDR1 LGHNA, CDR2 YSLEER. This CDR3 comprises 20 residues. The CDR3 reads CASSQVPAGGGGTGYNEQFF. DNA of the CDR3: TGCGCCAGCAGCCAAGTGCCCGCGGGAGGGGGGGGAACAGGGTACAATGAGCAGTTCTTC.

This clone has a single count. The genes are TRBV7-2 and TRBJ2-7; 7 bases line up with TRBD1. The CDR3 consists of 14 residues. V dropped 5 bases and J dropped 2; count of bases not matched to a gene: 6. Germline V gives CDR1 SGHTA, CDR2 FQGNSA. The DNA for the CDR3 is TGTGCCAGCAGCCGGGACAGATGGACCTACGAGCAGTACTTC. Translating it yields CASSRDRWTYEQYF.

The chain uses TRBV19 and TRBJ2-1; either TRBD1 or TRBD2 may supply D (5 bases each). Trimming cost V 5 bases and J 4 bases, with 9 bases left between them. This CDR3 has 13 residues. Germline loops: CDR1 LNHDA, CDR2 SQIVND (reference sequence). DNA of the CDR3: TGTGCCAGTAGTCAGGGACGGTACAATGAGCAGTTCTTC. Residues: CASSQGRYNEQFF.

The gene calls are TRBV18 and TRBJ1-5, with 10 bases aligning to TRBD1. Per germline, CDR1 KGHSH and CDR2 LQKENI. CDR3 size: 15 residues. Trimming removed 3 bases from V and 4 bases from J; junction bases left unmatched: 3. The DNA of the CDR3 is TGTGCCAGCTCACCGACAGGGGGCAGGAATCAGCCCCAGCATTTT. This sequence encodes CASSPTGGRNQPQHF.

The chain employs TRBV29-1 and TRBJ1-1; tentatively, D is TRBD1 (5 bases). V lost 3 bases and J 3 bases, leaving 8 bases between the germline ends. Germline loops: CDR1 SQVTM, CDR2 ANQGSEA. CDR3 length: 12 residues. The CDR3 region is CSVDLGDTEAFF. In DNA form, the CDR3 reads TGCAGCGTTGATCTGGGGGACACTGAAGCTTTCTTT. The entire variable domain, with the rest obtained from reference TRBV29-1 and TRBJ1-1, is as follows: SAVISQKPSRDICQRGTSLTIQCQVDSQVTMMFWYRQQPGQSLTLIATANQGSEATYESGFVIDKFPISRPNLTFSTLTVSNMSPEDSSIYLCSVDLGDTEAFFGQGTRLTVV.

The rearrangement joins TRBV7-2 to TRBJ2-1, with 7 bases aligning to TRBD1. In germline, CDR1 is SGHTA, CDR2 FQGNSA. The CDR3 runs to 16 residues. Unmatched junction bases numbered 7, after V lost 5 bases and J lost 0 bases. This CDR3 reads CASSPFGTASYNEQFF. As DNA, the CDR3 is TGTGCCAGCAGCCCTTTTGGGACAGCCTCCTACAATGAGCAGTTCTTC.

CDR3 residues: CASSEGQLQETQYF. The CDR3 region has the DNA TGCGCCAGCAGTGAAGGACAGTTGCAAGAGACCCAGTACTTC. The genes are TRBV5-1 and TRBJ2-5, with D possibly TRBD1 on 6 matching bases. This CDR3 is built from 14 residues. Germline CDR1 reads SGHRS; CDR2 reads YFSETQ. V lost 5 bases, J lost 2 bases, and 13 bases lay in between.

The chain couples TRBV19 to TRBJ2-4, with 11 bases aligning to TRBD2. Germline V gene sequence: CDR1 LNHDA, CDR2 SQIVND (reference sequence). J was trimmed by 2 bases and V by 5 bases; bases with no gene match: 8. The CDR3 extends over 17 amino acids. DNA of the CDR3: TGTGCCAGTAGTCTCGCGGGACTAGCGGACTCCAAAAACATTCAGTACTTC. It specifies CASSLAGLADSKNIQYF.

With respect to this clone: This specimen includes other DNA sequences encoding the same CDR3. The chain joins TRBV5-1 to TRBJ2-7, with D tentatively TRBD2 (6 bases). The CDR3 consists of 15 residues. V gave up 2 bases and J gave up 1 base, with 13 bases separating them. Germline V gives CDR1 SGHRS, CDR2 YFSETQ. The CDR3: CASSFRAGLSYEQYF. In nucleotides, the CDR3 is TGCGCCAGCAGCTTCAGGGCGGGACTTTCCTACGAGCAGTACTTC. Combining the CDR3 with reference TRBV5-1 and TRBJ2-7 gives the whole variable domain KAGVTQTPRYLIKTRGQQVTLSCSPISGHRSVSWYQQTPGQGLQFLFEYFSETQRNKGNFPGRFSGRQFSNSRSEMNVSTLELGDSALYLCASSFRAGLSYEQYFGPGTRLTVT.

The chain couples TRBV11-2 to TRBJ2-7, with a tentative D call TRBD2 (6 bases). The V gene lost 0 bases and the J gene lost 9 bases, with 21 bases spanning the gap. CDR3 length: 16 amino acids. Per the germline V gene, CDR1 is SGHAT and CDR2 is FQNNGV. CDR3 bases: TGTGCCAGCAGCTTAGATCACCCCGGCGCTAGCGATTGGCAGTACTTC. It codes for CASSLDHPGASDWQYF.

The chain joins TRBV7-9 to TRBJ1-2, with 9 bases matching TRBD1. In germline, CDR1 is SEHNR, CDR2 FQNEAQ (reference sequence). This CDR3 is built from 15 residues. V lost 2 bases, J lost 4 bases, and 5 bases stayed unmatched. CDR3 DNA sequence: TGTGCCAGCAGCTTATGGGACAGGGAGGGCTATGGCTACACCTTC. Its protein product is CASSLWDREGYGYTF.

The chain carries TRBV6-1 and TRBJ2-1; D perhaps matches TRBD2 (5 bases). The CDR3 is 15 amino acids. Germline-derived CDR1 and CDR2 are MNHNS and SASEGT. The V end was cut by 4 bases, the J end by 0 bases, with 10 bases between. The CDR3 loop is CASSGSAGSYNEQFF. The CDR3 nucleotides are TGTGCCAGCAGTGGGTCGGCGGGCTCCTACAATGAGCAGTTCTTC.

The J gene is TRBJ2-1, the V gene TRBV2, with 8 bases fitting TRBD2. J gave up 8 bases and V 4 bases, and 4 bases lay outside the gene matches. There are 13 residues in the CDR3. Germline V gene sequence: CDR1 SNHLY, CDR2 FYNNEI. The CDR3: CASSGRLAYEQFF. The CDR3 DNA reads as TGTGCCAGCAGTGGGAGACTAGCGTATGAGCAGTTCTTC. The full variable domain, with the rest looked up from reference TRBV2 and TRBJ2-1, is EPEVTQTPSHQVTQMGQEVILRCVPISNHLYFYWYRQILGQKVEFLVSFYNNEISEKSEIFDDQFSVERPDGSNFTLKIRSTKLEDSAMYFCASSGRLAYEQFFGPGTRLTVL.

The rearrangement joins TRBV7-2 to TRBJ1-3, with 7 bases identical to TRBD1. Germline CDR1 and CDR2: SGHTA and FQGNSA. The CDR3 is made up of 17 amino acids. Losses at the gene ends were 5 bases for V and 0 bases for J; bases not matched to a gene: 10. The CDR3 is CASSPRTGLFSGNTIYF. The CDR3 nucleotides are TGTGCCAGCAGCCCGAGGACAGGCCTCTTCTCTGGAAACACCATATATTTT.

The CDR3 protein is CGSSQRGGSGYTF. The CDR3 nucleotides read TGTGGCTCCTCTCAAAGGGGGGGCAGTGGCTACACCTTC. This chain links TRBV19 with TRBJ1-2, with D maybe TRBD1 (6 bases). Germline lookup yields CDR1 LNHDA and CDR2 SQIVND (reference sequence). This CDR3 is 13 amino acids long.

The CDR3 region is CASSRDLNNSPLHF. In nucleotides, the CDR3 is TGTGCCAGCAGCCGAGACCTTAATAATTCACCCCTCCACTTT. The rearrangement uses TRBV4-2 and TRBJ1-6; no reliable D call. Germline V gene lookup returns CDR1 LGHNA and CDR2 YNFKEQ. There are 14 residues in the CDR3. The V end was cut by 4 bases, the J end by 5 bases, with 9 bases between.

The gene calls are TRBV5-4 and TRBJ1-3, with 8 bases identical to TRBD1. CDR1 and CDR2 (germline): SGHNT, YYREEE (reference sequence). V dropped 0 bases and J dropped 2; count of bases not matched to a gene: 1. CDR3 length equals 15 residues. CDR3: CASSLGGQAGNTIYF. The CDR3 DNA is TGTGCCAGCAGCTTGGGGGGACAGGCTGGAAACACCATATATTTT.

The chain links TRBV5-4 to TRBJ2-1; D not certain. V lost 2 bases and J lost 2, with 2 bases in between. The CDR3 sequence is 12 residues long. CDR1 SGHNT and CDR2 YYREEE come from the germline V gene (reference sequence). The DNA for the CDR3 is TGTGCCAGCAGCTTCCCCTACAATGAGCAGTTCTTC. It encodes CASSFPYNEQFF.

The chain has TRBV6-1 and TRBJ2-1; D is undetermined. The V end lost 2 bases, the J end lost 5 bases, and 7 bases lay between the germline ends. This CDR3 has 13 amino acids. The germline V gene encodes CDR1 MNHNS and CDR2 SASEGT. CDR3 sequence (DNA): TGTGCCAGCAGTGAAAACCGGAACAATGAGCAGTTCTTC. As protein: CASSENRNNEQFF.

This rearrangement joins TRBV7-3 to TRBJ1-1; D ambiguous. Trimming removed 5 bases from V and 5 bases from J, with 6 bases in between. The CDR3 totals 11 residues. Per germline, CDR1 SGHTA and CDR2 FQGTGA. CDR3 bases: TGTGCCAGCAGCCAGGTGACTGAAGCTTTCTTT. Residues: CASSQVTEAFF.

The chain uses TRBV7-9 and TRBJ2-1; D is unresolved. V was clipped by 5 bases and J by 7 bases, with 18 bases between them. There are 15 residues in the CDR3. In germline, CDR1 is SEHNR, CDR2 FQNEAQ (reference sequence). CDR3 nucleotide sequence: TGTGCCAGCAGCCCGCCGTTCAGAATGGGTAATGAGCAGTTCTTC. Its translation is CASSPPFRMGNEQFF.

In DNA, the CDR3 is TGTGCCAGCAGCACCCGGACTAGCGGACAAGAGACCCAGTACTTC. This codes for CASSTRTSGQETQYF. The rearrangement uses TRBV13 and TRBJ2-5; 10 nucleotides align to TRBD2. Per the germline V gene, CDR1 is PRHDT and CDR2 is FYEKMQ (reference sequence). V lost 5 bases to trimming and J lost 2 bases; unmatched junction nucleotides: 5. The CDR3 has 15 residues.

The chain has TRBV10-3 and TRBJ2-1; weak D call: TRBD1 (5 bases). Trimming removed 0 bases from V and 6 bases from J, with 9 bases in between. Per germline, CDR1 ENHRY and CDR2 SYGVKD. The CDR3 runs 14 residues. The CDR3 DNA is TGTGCCATCAGTGAGTCCAGGGAAAGCAATGAGCAGTTCTTC. This sequence encodes CAISESRESNEQFF.

V usage is TRBV5-1 and J usage is TRBJ1-1; TRBD1 is a possible D gene (5 bases). Germline CDR1 and CDR2: SGHRS and YFSETQ. CDR3 length equals 14 residues. Between the trimmed V and J ends, which lost 3 bases and 4 bases, there was a span of 13 bases. DNA of the CDR3: TGCGCCAGCAGCTCAACGGGGGTGATCACTGAAGCTTTCTTT. Its translation is CASSSTGVITEAFF.